This T cell receptor beta chain was identified during a study of T cells in narcolepsy. The CDR3 totals 13 residues. Trimming took 5 bases from V and 6 from J, leaving 14 bases between them. From germline, CDR1 is MNHNS and CDR2 SASEGT. Sequenced by immunoSEQ multiplex PCR; TCRdb stores in-frame clones only, minus some. The repertoire holds around 32,000 clones, with 75% to 90% as singletons. This receptor was identified in a human donor in good health. The sample comprised memory (CD45RA-) CD4+ T cells from blood. The chain employs TRBV6-1 and TRBJ2-7, with no clear D. The CDR3 DNA follows: TGTGCCAGCAGTTTAGGGTATAAGCGCGAGCAGTACTTC. Translating gives CASSLGYKREQYF.